This TCR beta chain is from a study of patients and donors after allogeneic stem cell transplantation. From germline, CDR1 is DFQATT and CDR2 SNEGSKA (reference sequence). Trimming cost V 4 bases and J 8 bases, with 18 bases left between them. The CDR3 has 15 amino acids. Ten or more counts support this clonotype. TCRdb re-called the RT-PCR reads through MiXCR, storing one row per CDR3 protein. This repertoire shows 70,000 to 95,000 distinct CDR3 sequences, around 5% found once; its top ten account for around 2.6%. The rearrangement links TRBV20-1 to TRBJ1-6; D perhaps matches TRBD1 (5 bases). The sequencing input was blood, either unsorted or a sorted T cell fraction (not recorded which). This receptor was obtained from a human donor who was either an allogeneic HSCT recipient or a stem cell or donor lymphocyte infusion donor (not recorded which). It is not recorded whose cells these are; they may come from a transplant donor. The CDR3 sequence: CSAIPARGGYSPLHF. CDR3 bases: TGCAGTGCTATCCCCGCGAGGGGCGGTTATTCACCCCTCCACTTT.